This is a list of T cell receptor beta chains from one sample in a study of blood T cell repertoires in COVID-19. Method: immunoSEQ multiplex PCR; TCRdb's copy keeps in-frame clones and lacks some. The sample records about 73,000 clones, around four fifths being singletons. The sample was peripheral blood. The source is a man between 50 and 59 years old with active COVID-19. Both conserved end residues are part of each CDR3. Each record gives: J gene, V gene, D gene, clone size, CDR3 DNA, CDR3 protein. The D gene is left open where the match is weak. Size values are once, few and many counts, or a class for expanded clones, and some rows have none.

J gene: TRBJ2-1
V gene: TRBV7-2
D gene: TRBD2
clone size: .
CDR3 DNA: TGTGCCAGCAGCTTAGCCCCTAGCGGGGGGACCCAGAAATCTTACAATGAGCAGTTCTTC
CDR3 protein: CASSLAPSGGTQKSYNEQFF

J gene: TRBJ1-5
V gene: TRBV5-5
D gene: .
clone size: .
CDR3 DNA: TGTGCCAGCAGCTTGGGACAGGACAATCAGCCCCAGCATTTT
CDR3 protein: CASSLGQDNQPQHF

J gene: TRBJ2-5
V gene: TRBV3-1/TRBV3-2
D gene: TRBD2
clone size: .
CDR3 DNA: TGTGCCAGCAGCCAGAGTTCTAGCGGGGGGGGAGAGACCCAGTACTTC
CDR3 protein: CASSQSSSGGGETQYF

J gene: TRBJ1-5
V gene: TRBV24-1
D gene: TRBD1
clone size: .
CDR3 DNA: TGTGCCACCAGTGATAGTGACAGGGGGGGTCAGCCCCAGCATTTT
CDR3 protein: CATSDSDRGGQPQHF

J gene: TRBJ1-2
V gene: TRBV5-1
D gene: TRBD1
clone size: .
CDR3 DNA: TGCGCCAGCAGCTTAAGGGACAGGGACGTCGCTGGCTACACCTTC
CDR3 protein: CASSLRDRDVAGYTF

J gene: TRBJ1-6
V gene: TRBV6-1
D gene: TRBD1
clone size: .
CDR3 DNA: TGTGCCAGCAGTGGGGGACAGATTACAAGCTCCTATAATTCACCCCTCCACTTT
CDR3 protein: CASSGGQITSSYNSPLHF

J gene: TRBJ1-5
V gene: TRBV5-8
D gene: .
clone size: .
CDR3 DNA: TGTGCCAGCAGCTTCCAGGGGCGCCCAGATCAGCCCCAGCATTTT
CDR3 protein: CASSFQGRPDQPQHF

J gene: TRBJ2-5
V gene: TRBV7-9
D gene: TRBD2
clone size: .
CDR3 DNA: TGTGCCAGCAGCTCCCCGGGACTAGCGATGGAGACCCAGTACTTC
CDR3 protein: CASSSPGLAMETQYF

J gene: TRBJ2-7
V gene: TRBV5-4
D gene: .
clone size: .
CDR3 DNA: TGTGCCAGCAGCTTAAGCGGTTTTGGCTCCTACGAGCAGTACTTC
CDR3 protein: CASSLSGFGSYEQYF

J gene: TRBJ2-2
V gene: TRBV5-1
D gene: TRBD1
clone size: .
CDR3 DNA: TGCGCCAGCAGACCGACAGGGTCTGGGGAGCTGTTTTTT
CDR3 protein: CASRPTGSGELFF

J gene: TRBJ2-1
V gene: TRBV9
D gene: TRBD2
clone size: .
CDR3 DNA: TGTGCCAGCAGCGTTTCCGGGACTAGCGGGAGACGGGAGCAGTTCTTC
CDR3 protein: CASSVSGTSGRREQFF

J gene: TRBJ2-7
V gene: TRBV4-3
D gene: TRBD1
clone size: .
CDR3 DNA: TGCGCCAGCAGCCAAGTGGACAGGGAACCGCAGTACTTC
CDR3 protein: CASSQVDREPQYF

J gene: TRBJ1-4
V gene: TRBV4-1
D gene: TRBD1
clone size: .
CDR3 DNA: TGCGCCAGCAGCGTCCGGGACAGGGGTGAAAAACTGTTTTTT
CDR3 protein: CASSVRDRGEKLFF

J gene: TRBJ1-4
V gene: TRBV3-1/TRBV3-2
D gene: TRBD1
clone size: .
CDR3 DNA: TGTGCCAGCAGCCGAGGGGGCGTCACTAATGAAAAACTGTTTTTT
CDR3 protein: CASSRGGVTNEKLFF

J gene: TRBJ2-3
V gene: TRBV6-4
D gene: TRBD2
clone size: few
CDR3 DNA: TGTGCCAGCAGTGGGACTAGCGGGGGCCTAGATACGCAGTATTTT
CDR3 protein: CASSGTSGGLDTQYF

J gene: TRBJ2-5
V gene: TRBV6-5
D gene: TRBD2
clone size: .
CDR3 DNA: TGTGCCAGCAGTTACGGTCTAGCGGGGGGCCAAGAGACCCAGTACTTC
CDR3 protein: CASSYGLAGGQETQYF

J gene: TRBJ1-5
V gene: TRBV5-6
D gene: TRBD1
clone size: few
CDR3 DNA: TGTGCCAGCAGCATACTCGGGACAGGGGGCAGTCAGCCCCAGCATTTT
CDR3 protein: CASSILGTGGSQPQHF

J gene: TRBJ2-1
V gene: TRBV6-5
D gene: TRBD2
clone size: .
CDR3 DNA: TGTGCCAGCAGTTACTACGGGAGCGGGAGTGCCAATGAGCAGTTCTTC
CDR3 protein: CASSYYGSGSANEQFF

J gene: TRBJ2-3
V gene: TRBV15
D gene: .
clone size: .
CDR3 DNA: TGTGCCACCAGCACCTGGACTATCACAGATACGCAGTATTTT
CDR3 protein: CATSTWTITDTQYF

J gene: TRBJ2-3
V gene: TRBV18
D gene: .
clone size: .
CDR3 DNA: TGTGCCAGCTCACCACTCGGGCAGGGCTCGGATACGCAGTATTTT
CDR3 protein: CASSPLGQGSDTQYF

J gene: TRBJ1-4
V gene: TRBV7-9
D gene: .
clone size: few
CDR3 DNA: TGTGCCAGCAGCTTTAGCCTAACCCCAGAAAAACTGTTTTTT
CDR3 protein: CASSFSLTPEKLFF

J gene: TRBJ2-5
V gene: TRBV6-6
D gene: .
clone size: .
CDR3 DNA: TGTGCCAGCAGTTACCCGCAGGGGGGTCAAGAGACCCAGTACTTC
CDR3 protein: CASSYPQGGQETQYF

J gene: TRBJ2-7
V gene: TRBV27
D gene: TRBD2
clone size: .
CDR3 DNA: TGTGCCAGCGCGTCGACTAGCTATCTTACCTACGAGCAGTACTTC
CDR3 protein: CASASTSYLTYEQYF

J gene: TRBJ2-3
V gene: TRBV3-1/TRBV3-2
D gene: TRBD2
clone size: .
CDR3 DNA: TGTGCCAGCAGCCAAGGACTAGCGGGGGGGTGGACAGATACGCAGTATTTT
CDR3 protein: CASSQGLAGGWTDTQYF

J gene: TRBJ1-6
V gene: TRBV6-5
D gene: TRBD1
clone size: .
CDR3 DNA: TGTGCCAGCAGTTACTCAGGGGACAGCCATAATTCACCCCTCCACTTT
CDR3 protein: CASSYSGDSHNSPLHF

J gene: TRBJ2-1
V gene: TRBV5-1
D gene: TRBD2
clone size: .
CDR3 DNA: TGCGCCAGCAGCTCCCAGGTTAGCGGGGGGTACAATGAGCAGTTCTTC
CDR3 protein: CASSSQVSGGYNEQFF

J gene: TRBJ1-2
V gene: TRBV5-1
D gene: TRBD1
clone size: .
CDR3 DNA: TGCGCCAGCAGCCCGGGACAGGGTGATTATGGCTACACCTTC
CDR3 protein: CASSPGQGDYGYTF

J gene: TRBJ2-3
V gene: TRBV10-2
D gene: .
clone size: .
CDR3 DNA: TGCGCCAGCAGTGAGCCCGTGACTAGTTCTCCGCAGTATTTT
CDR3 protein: CASSEPVTSSPQYF

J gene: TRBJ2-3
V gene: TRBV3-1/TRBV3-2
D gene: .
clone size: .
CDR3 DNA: TGTGCCAGCAGTCAAATAAGCGGCGATACGCAGTATTTT
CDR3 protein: CASSQISGDTQYF

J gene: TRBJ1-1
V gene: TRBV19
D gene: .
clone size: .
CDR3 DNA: TGTGCCAGTAGTATCTCTGGCAGCACTGAAGCTTTCTTT
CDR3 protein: CASSISGSTEAFF

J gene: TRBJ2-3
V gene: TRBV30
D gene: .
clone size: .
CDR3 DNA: TGTGCCTGGATGGGCAGTGATACGCAGTATTTT
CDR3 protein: CAWMGSDTQYF

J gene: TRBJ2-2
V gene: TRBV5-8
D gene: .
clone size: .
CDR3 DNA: TGTGCCAGCACCGTGGGGGCTGGGGAGCTGTTTTTT
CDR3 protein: CASTVGAGELFF

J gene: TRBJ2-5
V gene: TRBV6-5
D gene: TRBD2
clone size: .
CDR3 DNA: TGTGCCAGCAGATCCACGGGGGGGGAGACCCAGTACTTC
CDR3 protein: CASRSTGGETQYF

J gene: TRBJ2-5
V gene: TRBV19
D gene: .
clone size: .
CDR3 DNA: TGTGCCAGTAGGGGAGGCGGCTCCCAAGAGACCCAGTACTTC
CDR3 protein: CASRGGGSQETQYF

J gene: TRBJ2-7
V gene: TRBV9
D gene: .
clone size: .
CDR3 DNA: TGTGCCAGCAGCAGCACTCCCTACGAGCAGTACTTC
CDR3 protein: CASSSTPYEQYF

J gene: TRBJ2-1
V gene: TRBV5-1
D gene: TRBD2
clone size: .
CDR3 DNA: TGCGCCAGCAGCCCCCGGACTAGCGGGAGCTATGAGCAGTTCTTC
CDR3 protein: CASSPRTSGSYEQFF

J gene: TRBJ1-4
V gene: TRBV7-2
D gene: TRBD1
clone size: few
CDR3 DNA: TGTGCCAGCAGCCCGGACAGGGGTAATGAAAAACTGTTTTTT
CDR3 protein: CASSPDRGNEKLFF

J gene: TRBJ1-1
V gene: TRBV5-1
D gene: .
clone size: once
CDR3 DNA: TGCGTCAGCAGCAAATACCAGGCATCTAACACTGAAGCTTTCTTT
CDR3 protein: CVSSKYQASNTEAFF

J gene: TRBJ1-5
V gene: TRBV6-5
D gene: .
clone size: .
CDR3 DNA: TGTGCCAGCAGTCCCCAACAGGGTCGTCAGCCCCAGCATTTT
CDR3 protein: CASSPQQGRQPQHF